The clone carrying this TCR beta chain came up many times. What it binds is not known. The sample belongs to a study of T cells in Graves' hyperthyroidism and ophthalmopathy. About the study: Peripheral blood was collected at initial diagnosis, before any treatment.

Findings of the study overall: Most clonotypes expanded in thyroid above 0.001 were likewise present in blood.

Amplified TCR beta CDR3 regions came from RNA transcripts. The HTBI primer set served for first-round RT-PCR of the TCR CDR3. TCRdb fed the multiplex PCR reads into MiXCR, producing one record per CDR3 protein. Found here are about 280,000 distinct CDR3 sequences, 20% to 30% of them singletons; the top ten hold 20% to 30%. CDR3 size: 15 residues. Germline lookup yields CDR1 SGHTS and CDR2 YDEGEE. V was pared by 0 bases and J by 0 bases, with 10 bases between. Exclusions: uncontrolled infection, other autoimmune disease, pregnancy, lactation. The blood sample predates any ophthalmopathy symptoms, coming from first hyperthyroidism diagnosis.

The origin of this receptor is a man aged 35-49 years with Graves' hyperthyroidism that later progressed to Graves' ophthalmopathy. Sequencing was done on a sample of blood. The V gene is TRBV5-8, the J gene TRBJ2-7; no reliable D call. The CDR3 sequence: CASSLEPGSSYEQYF. CDR3 sequence (DNA): TGTGCCAGCAGCTTGGAGCCAGGAAGCTCCTACGAGCAGTACTTC.